Given below is one T cell receptor (beta chain) in context. This sample stems from a study of shared clonotypes between healthy human individuals. Study in general: Donors had three CD4 naive, three CD4 memory, two CD8 naive and one CD8 memory plate apiece.

Naive-designated CD8 cells lacked CD45RO, were positively enriched for CCR7, and omitted terminally differentiated effector memory CD45RA+ cells. Sequencing was performed with immunoSEQ multiplex PCR; in TCRdb, only in-frame clones are kept and a portion is missing. The sample has hundreds of thousands of clones, about 96% seen once. CDR3 length: 15 residues. V trimming: 2 bases; J trimming: 4 bases; junction bases outside the gene matches: 4. Per the germline V gene, CDR1 is MNHEY and CDR2 is SMNVEV (reference sequence). The sample comprised naive CD8+ T cells sorted from blood. The J gene is TRBJ2-1, the V gene TRBV27, with 8 bases matching TRBD2. This TCR derives from a man aged 25-45 years in good health. This CDR3 is CASSLGTRLYNEQFF. The DNA of the CDR3 is TGTGCCAGCAGTTTAGGGACTAGACTATACAATGAGCAGTTCTTC.